This TCR beta chain was recovered during a study of tissue T cells after allogeneic stem cell transplantation. Study-wide points: Across patients, clones rarely overlapped, yet motif clusters were shared tissue-specifically. TCR repertoires tracked anatomic similarity, regardless of disease or transplant status.

TCRbeta CDR3 was sequenced at survey depth with template counts. Here immunoSEQ multiplex PCR was the method, and the copy in TCRdb shows in-frame clones only, minus some. The table lists several thousand clones, around 29% of them singletons, with about 7% in the top ten. V lost 2 bases, J lost 5 bases, and 2 bases stayed unmatched. This CDR3 contains 15 residues. Germline CDR1 and CDR2: NSQYPW and LRSPGD (reference sequence). Time point meaning: mouse harvest day 14 after allogeneic transplant. Each mouse received 10^7 T-cell-depleted marrow cells plus 10^6 splenic CD5+ T cells by tail vein. B6 (H2b) cells into BALB/c (H2d) mice; tissues taken at day 7 or 14. A remark on this clone: The target antigen is unknown. These gene names are mouse names. The read falls 1 residue short of the CDR3 end, and the missing part is taken from the germline J gene.

The TCR was taken from a female BALB/c mouse given C57BL/6 T cells with graft-versus-host disease after an allogeneic hematopoietic cell transplant. Sequenced input: skin. The rearrangement links TRBV1 to TRBJ2-7; 14 nucleotides line up with TRBD2. The DNA read from the CDR3 is TGCACCTGCAGTGCACCGGGACTGGGGGGGCATGAACAGTAC. This sequence encodes CTCSAPGLGGHEQY. The entire CDR3 reads CTCSAPGLGGHEQYF.